This TCR beta chain was sequenced in a study of blood T cell repertoires in COVID-19. In the study overall: Samples representing acute and convalescent COVID-19 were sourced from the United States, Italy and Spain. Sample material is recorded as cDNA or gDNA derived from T cells, B-cell-depleted T cells, or PBMCs.

Trimming left V 0 bases short and J 8 bases short, with 11 bases between. In germline, CDR1 is SGHDT, CDR2 YYEEEE. The CDR3 runs to 13 residues. Per the study methods: Counts of nucleated cells, estimated from reference gene primer amplification, were obtained. The assay was immunoSEQ multiplex PCR, and TCRdb's table has in-frame clones only and misses some. From that table come the V and J calls and clone size; the DNA was used to work out D and trimming. The sample yields around 460,000 clones, 80% to 90% seen once. The sequence was obtained from a man aged 18 to 30 with COVID-19, enrolled during active disease. The J gene is TRBJ1-1, the V gene TRBV5-6; D unresolved. The sequenced material came from peripheral blood. CDR3 DNA sequence: TGTGCCAGCAGCTTGGCCGGACTCCGGGAAGCTTTCTTT. Translating it yields CASSLAGLREAFF.